This T cell receptor beta chain stems from a study of T-cell memory formation after mild COVID-19. Study results and limitations: Whether second-wave clones peaking at day 37 were SARS-CoV-2 specific went unconfirmed.

TCRdb processed the 5' RACE reads anew with MiXCR; each CDR3 protein has one entry. The sample has 250,000 or so distinct CDR3 sequences; roughly 10% are singletons. In the case of this clonotype: The antigen remains unidentified.

Germline V gene lookup returns CDR1 KGHSH and CDR2 LQKENI. The ends were cut back, 6 bases at V and 10 bases at J, with 13 bases in the middle. This CDR3 has 13 residues. This clonotype was obtained from a man aged 18-30 years who had mild COVID-19 (a few samples of this study predate the infection). Cell type and time point are not known. The sequenced sample was PBMCs or a T cell subset sorted from them (not recorded which). The chain links TRBV18 to TRBJ1-6; D call uncertain. CDR3 sequence reads: CASSQDVESPLHF. Here the CDR3 DNA reads TGTGCCAGCTCTCAGGACGTGGAGTCACCCCTCCACTTT.